These 18 T cell receptor beta chains came from one sample sequenced in a study of T-cell reconstitution after alpha-beta-depleted transplantation in children. As it was prepared, the TCRbeta library received unique molecular identifiers. In TCRdb, the PCR reads were re-called with MiXCR into one record per CDR3 protein. The repertoire holds 90,000 to 100,000 distinct CDR3 sequences, with roughly a quarter as singletons. The sequencing here drew on PBMCs, taken before TCRalphabeta/CD19-depleted stem cell transplant. The receptors come from a boy aged 2 to 10 with acute lymphoblastic leukemia, due to receive a stem cell transplant.

This chain uses TRBV5-6 with TRBJ1-5; perhaps TRBD1 as D (5 bases). Looked up from germline, CDR1 is SGHDT and CDR2 is YYEEEE. Trimming removed 6 bases at V and 2 bases at J, with 12 bases between. There are 14 residues in the CDR3. CDR3 sequence: CASTEGMGNQPQHF. The CDR3 DNA sequence: TGTGCCAGCACAGAGGGGATGGGCAATCAGCCCCAGCATTTT.

In this sample, this clonotype turned up a few times. The chain couples TRBV5-1 to TRBJ2-6; no reliable D call. V lost 0 bases, J lost 1 base, and 5 bases lay in between. This CDR3 spans 15 amino acids. The germline V gene has CDR1 SGHRS and CDR2 YFSETQ. The chain's CDR3 is CASSLAESGANVLTF. CDR3 nucleotide sequence: TGCGCCAGCAGCTTGGCCGAATCTGGGGCCAACGTCCTGACTTTC.

This clonotype appeared a few times. J is TRBJ2-1 and V is TRBV4-3; D is perhaps TRBD2 (5 bases). The CDR3 spans 14 residues. Germline CDR1 LGHNA, CDR2 YSLEER. V gave up 0 bases and J gave up 9 bases, with 12 bases separating them. The CDR3 loop reads CASSQDLTGFEQFF. CDR3 sequence (DNA): TGCGCCAGCAGCCAAGATCTTACGGGGTTTGAGCAGTTCTTC.

This clonotype was found many times. This chain connects TRBV5-1 to TRBJ2-7; 7 positions match TRBD1. The CDR3 totals 16 residues. Germline CDR1 and CDR2: SGHRS and YFSETQ. J was trimmed by 2 bases and V by 0 bases; bases with no gene match: 8. In nucleotides, the CDR3 is TGCGCCAGCAGCTTGGTACAGGGGCGAGGAACCTACGAGCAGTACTTC. Its translation: CASSLVQGRGTYEQYF.

J is TRBJ1-1 and V is TRBV10-3; D not certain. The V end was cut by 5 bases, the J end by 6 bases, with 10 bases between. In germline, CDR1 is ENHRY, CDR2 SYGVKD. The CDR3 consists of 12 residues. The DNA for the CDR3 is TGTGCCATCAGTCCAGGTCCTGCTGAAGCTTTCTTT. It specifies CAISPGPAEAFF.

This clonotype was observed a handful of times. The chain combines TRBV20-1 with TRBJ1-4, with a tentative D call TRBD1 (6 bases). Trimming pared 8 bases from V and 0 bases from J, leaving 13 bases between. The CDR3 loop spans 14 amino acids. CDR1 and CDR2 (germline): DFQATT, SNEGSKA (reference sequence). CDR3 in DNA: TGCAGTCCTGAAGAGGGGGCAACTAATGAAAAACTGTTTTTT. Amino acids: CSPEEGATNEKLFF.

The sample holds many counts of this clonotype. This chain joins TRBV24-1 and TRBJ2-1; 9 nucleotides align to TRBD2. The CDR3 is made up of 17 amino acids. The V gene end was trimmed by 3 bases and the J gene end by 4 bases; junction bases not matched to a gene: 9. CDR1 is KGHDR, CDR2 SFDVKD, per germline. CDR3 sequence: CATSDPNLAGFYNEQFF. DNA of the CDR3: TGTGCCACCAGTGATCCCAACCTAGCGGGATTTTACAATGAGCAGTTCTTC.

This clonotype occurred a few times. As DNA, the CDR3 is TGTGCCAGCAGCGTAGGAATCAAGGGGAGGACTGAAGCTTTCTTT. As protein: CASSVGIKGRTEAFF. This chain joins TRBV9 and TRBJ1-1; tentatively, D is TRBD1 (5 bases). The CDR3 is 15 amino acids. Germline CDR1 SGDLS, CDR2 YYNGEE. V lost 0 bases and J lost 5, with 14 bases in between.

This clonotype came up a few times. This chain uses TRBV6-7 with TRBJ1-4; perhaps TRBD1 as D (6 bases). TRBV6-7 is an open reading frame, and its role is uncertain. CDR3 size: 14 residues. V lost 5 bases and J lost 10, with 17 bases in between. The CDR3 here is CASSTGPETGKLFF. CDR3 bases: TGTGCCAGCAGTACAGGGCCCGAAACGGGAAAACTGTTTTTT.

This clonotype was counted at least ten times. V and J are TRBV18 and TRBJ2-5; 8 positions match TRBD1. CDR3 length: 15 amino acids. Germline V CDR1 and CDR2: KGHSH, LQKENI. V was clipped by 3 bases and J by 5 bases; unmatched bases: 8. CDR3 coding DNA: TGTGCCAGCTCACCCTCGGGCAGGGGGCTGGAGACCCAGTACTTC. Encoded protein: CASSPSGRGLETQYF.

This clonotype was detected only a few times. V and J are TRBV10-3 and TRBJ2-7; 11 positions agree with TRBD2. Germline assignment: CDR1 ENHRY and CDR2 SYGVKD. The CDR3 has 14 residues. Losses at the gene ends were 7 bases for V and 2 bases for J; bases not matched to a gene: 4. For the CDR3, the DNA is TGTGCCATCAAGTTGACTAGCGGGACCTACGAGCAGTACTTC. Protein product: CAIKLTSGTYEQYF.

The sample holds a few counts of this clonotype. The gene calls are TRBV10-3 and TRBJ1-1; D unresolved. The V gene lost 6 bases and the J gene lost 0 bases, with 14 bases spanning the gap. Per germline, CDR1 ENHRY and CDR2 SYGVKD. The CDR3 covers 15 residues. CDR3 amino acids: CAISKLSSLNTEAFF. CDR3 DNA: TGTGCCATCAGCAAACTCTCAAGCCTGAACACTGAAGCTTTCTTT.

The chain carries TRBV29-1 and TRBJ2-7; the match to TRBD1 covers 7 bases. Germline V gene lookup returns CDR1 SQVTM and CDR2 ANQGSEA. With 7 bases clipped from V and 5 bases from J, the junction kept 8 bases outside the gene matches. The CDR3 length is 12 residues. The CDR3 is CSAGQEGNEQYF. As DNA, the CDR3 is TGCAGCGCCGGACAGGAAGGCAACGAGCAGTACTTC.

The rearrangement uses TRBV29-1 and TRBJ2-1, with 8 nucleotides matching TRBD2. V was clipped by 8 bases and J by 15 bases; unmatched bases: 15. This CDR3 contains 12 residues. The germline CDR1 and CDR2 sequences are SQVTM and ANQGSEA. The CDR3 DNA follows: TGCAGCTCGAGACTAGCGTGGGGCGTACGGTTCTTC. Translated: CSSRLAWGVRFF.

This clonotype was detected only a few times. This chain connects TRBV7-8 to TRBJ2-6, with D uncertain. Between the trimmed V and J ends, which lost 5 bases and 0 bases, there was a span of 11 bases. The CDR3 runs 16 residues. From germline, CDR1 is SGHVS and CDR2 FQNEAQ. CDR3 coding DNA: TGTGCCAGCAGCGCTGTACAGAGCTCTGGGGCCAACGTCCTGACTTTC. Its protein product is CASSAVQSSGANVLTF.

The chain is built from TRBV9 and TRBJ1-3; D call uncertain. Germline values: CDR1 SGDLS, CDR2 YYNGEE. This CDR3 has 13 amino acids. Trimming took 6 bases from V and 1 from J, leaving 8 bases between them. The CDR3: CASTGDSGNTIYF. Here the CDR3 DNA reads TGTGCCAGCACCGGGGATTCTGGAAACACCATATATTTT.

This clonotype was recorded only once. The rearrangement uses TRBV6-1 and TRBJ2-5, with D perhaps TRBD2 (6 bases). V lost 10 bases and J 5 bases, leaving 20 bases between the germline ends. There are 14 residues in the CDR3. Germline V gene lookup returns CDR1 MNHNS and CDR2 SASEGT. CDR3 nucleotides: TGTGCCACCGATCCGACTAGTCCCCCTGAGACCCAGTACTTC. Its translation: CATDPTSPPETQYF.

In its sample, this clonotype was seen a few times. This chain joins TRBV3-1 and TRBJ2-5; D is unresolved. V lost 1 base, J lost 1 base, and 7 bases lay in between. There are 14 residues in the CDR3. Germline lookup yields CDR1 LGHDT and CDR2 YNNKEL (reference sequence). The CDR3 DNA sequence: TGTGCCAGCAGCCAAGGGTGGCTCCAAGAGACCCAGTACTTC. Protein product: CASSQGWLQETQYF.